The TCR beta chain described here comes from a study of blood T cell repertoires in COVID-19. Study information: The study drew acute and convalescent COVID-19 samples from the United States, Italy and Spain. Sources were T cells, B-cell-depleted T cells, or PBMCs; the material itself was cDNA or gDNA.

The CDR3 loop spans 17 amino acids. Germline V gives CDR1 LNHDA, CDR2 SQIVND (reference sequence). V lost 7 bases and J 0 bases, leaving 21 bases between the germline ends. Seattle-derived patients entered the study during active infection and were followed longitudinally. As originally analysed: It was from reference gene primer amplification that nucleated cell counts were estimated. Measured with immunoSEQ multiplex PCR; TCRdb has only the in-frame clones, and not every one. That table gives V, J and clone size, and the DNA gave D and trimming. In the table there are over 250,000 clones, more than 80% of which are singletons.

This sequence originates from a woman aged 45-59 years with COVID-19, enrolled during active disease. Sequenced: peripheral blood. The chain has TRBV19 and TRBJ1-1; D call uncertain. The CDR3 region is CASTDGDFASMNTEAFF. The CDR3 DNA reads as TGTGCCAGTACCGACGGAGACTTTGCTTCCATGAACACTGAAGCTTTCTTT.